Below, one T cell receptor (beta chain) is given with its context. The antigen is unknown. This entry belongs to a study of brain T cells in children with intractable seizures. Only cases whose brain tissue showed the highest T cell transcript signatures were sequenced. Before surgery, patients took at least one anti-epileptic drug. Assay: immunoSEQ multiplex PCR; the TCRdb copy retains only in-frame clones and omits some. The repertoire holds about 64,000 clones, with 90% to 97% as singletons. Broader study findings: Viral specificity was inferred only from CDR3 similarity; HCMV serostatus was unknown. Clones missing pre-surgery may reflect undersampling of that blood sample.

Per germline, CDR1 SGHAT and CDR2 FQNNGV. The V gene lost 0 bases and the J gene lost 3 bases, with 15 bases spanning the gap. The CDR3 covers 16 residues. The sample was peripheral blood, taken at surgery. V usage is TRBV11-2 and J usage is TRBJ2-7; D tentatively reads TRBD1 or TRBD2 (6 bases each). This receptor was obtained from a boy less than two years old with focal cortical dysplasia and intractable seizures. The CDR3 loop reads CASSLDGGRGYYEQYF. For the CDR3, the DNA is TGTGCCAGCAGCTTAGATGGGGGGCGGGGCTACTACGAGCAGTACTTC.